This T cell receptor beta chain was identified in a study of blood T cells in healthy people across ages. Overall study context: The template switching approach captured approximately one barcoded beta molecule for every two T cells.

A note on this clonotype: Because it lacks the conserved phenylalanine or tryptophan at the end, this CDR3 is likely a read error.

PCR was performed a second time for about 6 to 11 cycles using a sample-barcoded 5' primer and a J-beta primer mix. TCRdb called the 5' RACE reads again in MiXCR, with one record for every CDR3 protein. This table has about 1.7 million distinct CDR3 sequences, 28% appearing once. The ends lost 5 bases at V and 2 bases at J; junction bases unmatched: 6. Germline V gene data show CDR1 as SGHTA and CDR2 as FQGNSA. This CDR3 has 15 amino acids. Isolating PBMCs gave at least 6.5 million of these cells per sample. The sequenced sample was blood. This TCR came from a woman in her twenties or thirties in good health. J is TRBJ2-7 and V is TRBV7-2, with 10 bases aligning to TRBD2. CDR3 sequence: CASSIGLAAPYEQYL. CDR3 nucleotide sequence: TGTGCCAGCAGCATCGGACTAGCGGCCCCCTACGAGCAGTACTTA.